The 11 T cell receptor beta chains presented below share a single source sample, sequenced in a study of blood T cell repertoires in COVID-19. Generated by immunoSEQ multiplex PCR, the TCRdb table keeps only in-frame clones and is missing some. The repertoire holds 200,000 to 300,000 clones, with around 90% as singletons. The sample consisted of peripheral blood. These TCRs come from a man aged 60 to 69 who had recovered from COVID-19.

The CDR3 nucleotides read TGTGCCAGTAGTATCAGACAGGGACCCGAGACCCAGTACTTC. Its protein product is CASSIRQGPETQYF. V gene TRBV19 combines with J gene TRBJ2-5; 7 bases align to TRBD1. CDR1 and CDR2 from the germline V gene are LNHDA and SQIVND (reference sequence). The CDR3 is 14 residues long. Losses at the gene ends were 3 bases for V and 5 bases for J; bases not matched to a gene: 6.

The gene calls are TRBV5-1 and TRBJ2-3; D uncertain. Germline V gene lookup returns CDR1 SGHRS and CDR2 YFSETQ. The CDR3 covers 14 residues. The V and J ends lost 2 bases and 9 bases respectively, with 16 bases between them. CDR3 in DNA: TGCGCCAGCAGCTTTAATCGCCCGCGAGAGACGCAGTATTTT. Translated: CASSFNRPRETQYF. The variable domain in full, with the rest retrieved from reference TRBV5-1 and TRBJ2-3, is KAGVTQTPRYLIKTRGQQVTLSCSPISGHRSVSWYQQTPGQGLQFLFEYFSETQRNKGNFPGRFSGRQFSNSRSEMNVSTLELGDSALYLCASSFNRPRETQYFGPGTRLTVL.

The chain has TRBV28 and TRBJ2-2; 8 bases align to TRBD2. Trimming at V came to 6 bases and at J to 3 bases, leaving 6 bases not matched to a gene. There are 15 residues in the CDR3. The germline V gene encodes CDR1 MDHEN and CDR2 SYDVKM. CDR3 protein: CASSHGGADTGELFF. For the CDR3, the DNA is TGTGCCAGCAGCCACGGGGGGGCCGACACCGGGGAGCTGTTTTTT. Drawing the rest from reference TRBV28 and TRBJ2-2, the complete variable domain is DVKVTQSSRYLVKRTGEKVFLECVQDMDHENMFWYRQDPGLGLRLIYFSYDVKMKEKGDIPEGYSVSREKKERFSLILESASTNQTSMYLCASSHGGADTGELFFGEGSRLTVL.

In its sample, this clone was seen a few times. This chain links TRBV19 with TRBJ1-2; D possibly corresponds to TRBD1 (5 bases). Germline CDR1 reads LNHDA; CDR2 reads SQIVND (reference sequence). The CDR3 runs 15 residues. V was trimmed by 7 bases and J by 1 base, leaving 16 bases between them. This chain's CDR3 is CASTFNQGFNYGYTF. Written as DNA, the CDR3 is TGTGCCAGTACTTTTAACCAGGGATTTAACTATGGCTACACCTTC.

Points on this clone: Within the sample, other DNA sequences also encode this same CDR3. This chain joins TRBV9 and TRBJ2-1; D gene unclear. The CDR3 sequence is 13 residues long. Germline V gene sequence: CDR1 SGDLS, CDR2 YYNGEE. V was cut by 1 base and J by 8 bases, with 10 bases left in between. The CDR3 region has the DNA TGTGCCAGCAGCGTAAGAGGAGTCGATGAGCAGTTCTTC. Translated, it gives CASSVRGVDEQFF.

The chain combines TRBV27 with TRBJ1-6; 8 bases fit TRBD1. There are 15 residues in the CDR3. V lost 3 bases, J lost 6 bases, and 4 bases stayed unmatched. Germline V gene sequence: CDR1 MNHEY, CDR2 SMNVEV (reference sequence). The CDR3 sequence: CASSLTGQVNSPLHF. The CDR3 bases are TGTGCCAGCAGTTTGACGGGACAGGTTAATTCACCCCTCCACTTT.

The chain couples TRBV2 to TRBJ2-1, with 10 bases identical to TRBD2. The V and J ends lost 5 bases and 1 base, in that order; junction bases with no gene match: 2. The CDR3 runs to 15 residues. Germline V gives CDR1 SNHLY, CDR2 FYNNEI. The CDR3 reads CASSRLAGSYNEQFF. Written as DNA, the CDR3 is TGTGCCAGCAGTAGACTAGCGGGTTCCTACAATGAGCAGTTCTTC.

This clone has just a few counts. The chain is built from TRBV6-1 and TRBJ2-6; D is possibly TRBD1 (5 bases). V was pared by 2 bases and J by 1 base, with 9 bases between. From germline, CDR1 is MNHNS and CDR2 SASEGT. There are 16 residues in the CDR3. CDR3 sequence reads: CASSENRPSGANVLTF. CDR3 sequence (DNA): TGTGCCAGCAGTGAAAACAGGCCTTCTGGGGCCAACGTCCTGACTTTC.

In this sample, this clone turned up once. The CDR3 DNA reads TGTGCCAGCAGCGTTCCAGGGAACAAAAACATTCAGTACTTC. Its translation: CASSVPGNKNIQYF. This chain links TRBV13 with TRBJ2-4; maybe TRBD1 (5 bases). CDR1 and CDR2 from the germline V gene are PRHDT and FYEKMQ (reference sequence). Deletions cut 5 bases from V and 3 bases from J, with 11 bases between. The length of the CDR3 is 14 residues.

This chain uses TRBV6-4 with TRBJ2-3; the match to TRBD2 covers 7 bases. Trimming cost V 4 bases and J 4 bases; bases outside gene matches: 5. Germline V CDR1 and CDR2: MRHNA, SNTAGT. The CDR3 spans 14 residues. The chain's CDR3 is CASSVTSAADTQYF. The CDR3 DNA sequence: TGTGCCAGCAGTGTTACTAGCGCCGCAGATACGCAGTATTTT.

The CDR3 protein is CASSVGDLGAGQPQHF. CDR3 in DNA: TGTGCCAGCAGCGTAGGAGATCTGGGGGCGGGTCAGCCCCAGCATTTT. This chain joins TRBV9 and TRBJ1-5, with D possibly matching TRBD1 (6 bases). V was shortened by 0 bases and J by 6 bases, with 16 bases between the two germline ends. Looked up from germline, CDR1 is SGDLS and CDR2 is YYNGEE. This CDR3 is built from 16 residues.